The 6 T cell receptor beta chains given below trace back to one sample, sequenced in a study of control samples from healthy donors and cancer patients. Profiled with immunoSEQ multiplex PCR; TCRdb holds only in-frame clones, not every one. The sample records about 120,000 clones, approximately 89% being singletons. Sequencing used blood. All receptors derive from a man aged 35-49 years in good health.

The CDR3 here is CASSVVERTGSNEQFF. DNA of the CDR3: TGTGCCAGCAGCGTAGTGGAGAGAACAGGCTCCAATGAGCAGTTCTTC. The chain joins TRBV9 to TRBJ2-1; the D gene is possibly TRBD1 (5 bases). Germline CDR1 reads SGDLS; CDR2 reads YYNGEE. The germline V and J ends were trimmed by 0 bases and 6 bases, with 16 bases remaining between them. CDR3 length equals 16 residues.

The chain recombines TRBV11-2 with TRBJ1-1, with a weak D call TRBD1 (5 bases). Germline values: CDR1 SGHAT, CDR2 FQNNGV. This CDR3 contains 18 residues. V dropped 2 bases and J dropped 1 base, with 20 bases sitting between them. CDR3 sequence (DNA): TGTGCCAGCAGCTTAACCGGGACTGAAAATCAACAGAACACTGAAGCTTTCTTT. It codes for CASSLTGTENQQNTEAFF.

This chain connects TRBV24-1 to TRBJ1-2; D not resolved. This CDR3 is built from 16 residues. Germline CDR1 reads KGHDR; CDR2 reads SFDVKD. Trimming removed 3 bases from V and 0 bases from J, with 13 bases in between. This CDR3 reads CATSDDGVRSNYGYTF. The DNA of the CDR3 is TGTGCCACCAGTGATGACGGGGTTCGATCTAACTATGGCTACACCTTC.

The CDR3 loop is CSVNEGYTF. For the CDR3, the DNA is TGCAGCGTTAATGAGGGCTACACCTTC. The V gene is TRBV29-1, the J gene TRBJ1-2; D is uncertain. Looked up from germline, CDR1 is SQVTM and CDR2 is ANQGSEA. Trimming stripped 5 bases from V and 8 bases from J, with 6 bases between. This CDR3 has 9 residues.

The rearrangement joins TRBV3-1 (or the pseudogene TRBV3-2) to TRBJ2-1; the D gene is possibly TRBD2 (6 bases). Germline V gives CDR1 LGHDT, CDR2 YNNKEL (reference sequence). CDR3 length: 15 residues. The V end was cut by 4 bases, the J end by 2 bases, with 12 bases between. The CDR3 is CASSRDSKTYNEQFF. The CDR3 nucleotides read TGTGCCAGCAGCCGGGACTCTAAAACCTACAATGAGCAGTTCTTC.

The gene calls are TRBV19 and TRBJ1-6; TRBD1 agrees at 8 bases. This CDR3 is 14 amino acids long. The V gene end was trimmed by 4 bases and the J gene end by 6 bases; junction bases not matched to a gene: 2. Germline values: CDR1 LNHDA, CDR2 SQIVND (reference sequence). CDR3 sequence: CASSRTGRNSPLHF. The CDR3 nucleotides are TGTGCCAGTAGTAGGACAGGGCGTAATTCACCCCTCCACTTT.